The 23 T cell receptor beta chains reported below all come from one sample, sequenced in a study of cytomegalovirus exposure and HLA in healthy donors. Amplification used 60 Vbeta primers and 13 Jbeta primers. Profiling relied on immunoSEQ multiplex PCR, and the TCRdb table lists in-frame clones only, not all of them. The sample holds around 99,000 clones, roughly three quarters seen once. Sequenced: PBMCs. The receptors were gathered from a man aged 18 to 29 in good health and CMV-seronegative.

The genes are TRBV18 and TRBJ2-3; the match to TRBD2 covers 12 bases. The germline gives CDR1 KGHSH, CDR2 LQKENI. The junction had 2 bases not matched to a gene; V was cut back by 1 base and J by 0 bases. The CDR3 extends over 17 amino acids. The CDR3 DNA sequence: TGTGCCAGCTCACCACGCCTAGCGGGGGGGAGCACAGATACGCAGTATTTT. It yields the protein CASSPRLAGGSTDTQYF.

This clone was observed a handful of times. The CDR3 spells CASSVRVDQPQHF. The CDR3 coding sequence is TGTGCCAGCAGCGTCCGGGTTGATCAGCCCCAGCATTTT. V and J are TRBV7-6 and TRBJ1-5; D is undetermined. With 5 bases removed from V and 5 bases from J, the gap between germline ends came to 10 bases. Germline V lookup: CDR1 SGHVS, CDR2 FNYEAQ. There are 13 residues in the CDR3.

This chain connects TRBV23-1 to TRBJ2-3, with TRBD1 identical over 10 bases. TRBV23-1 is filed as an ORF, its function uncertain. The CDR3 sequence is 17 residues long. The V segment lost 1 base and the J segment 2 bases; nucleotides outside the gene matches: 6. The DNA of the CDR3 is TGCGCCAGCAGTCAATGGGACAGGGGTGGTTCCACAGATACGCAGTATTTT. Protein sequence: CASSQWDRGGSTDTQYF.

This clone was seen more than once but under ten times. The chain links TRBV7-8 to TRBJ2-7; no firm D call. The CDR3 sequence is 14 residues long. CDR1 is SGHVS, CDR2 FQNEAQ, per germline. Trimming cost V 3 bases and J 0 bases, with 9 bases left between them. CDR3 residues: CASSFGRSSYEQYF. CDR3 DNA sequence: TGTGCCAGCAGCTTTGGTAGAAGCTCCTACGAGCAGTACTTC.

The rearrangement joins TRBV7-9 to TRBJ1-2; 8 bases are shared with TRBD1. Germline loops: CDR1 SEHNR, CDR2 FQNEAQ (reference sequence). The V gene end was trimmed by 0 bases and the J gene end by 7 bases; junction bases not matched to a gene: 13. The CDR3 length is 17 residues. The CDR3 protein is CASSLAPGPRGRGGYTF. The CDR3 bases are TGTGCCAGCAGCTTAGCGCCAGGGCCCAGGGGGCGTGGTGGCTACACCTTC.

The rearrangement uses TRBV7-9 and TRBJ1-3, with unresolved D. CDR1 is SEHNR and CDR2 is FQNEAQ in the germline V gene (reference sequence). V was trimmed by 5 bases and J by 1 base, leaving 9 bases between them. This CDR3 is 14 amino acids long. The CDR3 is CASSPGTSGNTIYF. The CDR3 coding sequence is TGTGCCAGCAGCCCGGGTACGTCTGGAAACACCATATATTTT.

The chain combines TRBV14 with TRBJ1-3; unclear D gene. CDR1 is SGHDN, CDR2 FVKESK, per germline. Trimming took 1 base from V and 0 from J, leaving 13 bases between them. The CDR3 loop spans 17 amino acids. CDR3 sequence: CASSQVRQISSGNTIYF. DNA for the CDR3: TGTGCCAGCAGCCAAGTGCGGCAAATAAGCTCTGGAAACACCATATATTTT.

The gene calls are TRBV29-1 and TRBJ2-5; 8 positions agree with TRBD2. The DNA end lines up better with TRBJ2-7; the J call may be wrong. Looked up from germline, CDR1 is SQVTM and CDR2 is ANQGSEA. The CDR3 contains 11 residues. As DNA, the CDR3 is TGCAGCGTTCGGACTAGCTCCGAGCAGTACTTC. This sequence encodes CSVRTSSEQYF.

V is TRBV11-2 and J is TRBJ1-4; a weak D match, TRBD1 (6 bases). The germline V gene has CDR1 SGHAT and CDR2 FQNNGV. V was pared by 1 base and J by 8 bases, with 20 bases between. The CDR3 contains 17 residues. Written as DNA, the CDR3 is TGTGCCAGCAGCTTAGTAGCGTCAGGGGTTCGAGGGGAAAAACTGTTTTTT. Translated, it gives CASSLVASGVRGEKLFF.

The V call is TRBV11-2, the J call TRBJ2-7; D might be TRBD2 (5 bases). Per the germline V gene, CDR1 is SGHAT and CDR2 is FQNNGV. The CDR3 is made up of 14 amino acids. Trimming removed 5 bases from V and 5 bases from J, with 16 bases in between. CDR3 loop: CASSAAGPLDEQYF. CDR3 in DNA: TGTGCCAGCAGCGCCGCGGGCCCCCTCGACGAGCAGTACTTC.

V usage is TRBV10-1 and J usage is TRBJ2-2; weak D call: TRBD1 (6 bases). V was pared by 7 bases and J by 3 bases, with 12 bases between. The CDR3 consists of 14 residues. The germline V gene has CDR1 WNHNN and CDR2 SYGVQD (reference sequence). For the CDR3, the DNA is TGCGCCAGCACCCGGGACATCTACACCGGGGAGCTGTTTTTT. Translation: CASTRDIYTGELFF.

This chain connects TRBV27 to TRBJ1-2; 7 nucleotides align to TRBD1. The CDR3 totals 13 residues. Germline lookup yields CDR1 MNHEY and CDR2 SMNVEV (reference sequence). V shed 8 bases and J 4 bases; nucleotides not matched to a gene: 7. The CDR3 loop reads CASCRGDSYGYTF. CDR3 nucleotide sequence: TGTGCCAGCTGCCGTGGGGACAGCTATGGCTACACCTTC.

This clone was seen once. The genes are TRBV11-3 and TRBJ2-1, with D perhaps TRBD1 (5 bases). Germline loops: CDR1 SGHNT, CDR2 YENEEA. The CDR3 is 13 amino acids. V was trimmed by 4 bases and J by 5 bases, leaving 9 bases between them. As DNA, the CDR3 is TGTGCCAGCAGCTACCTAGGGGACAATGAGCAGTTCTTC. Translated: CASSYLGDNEQFF.

This clone came up once. The V call is TRBV9, the J call TRBJ1-6; D perhaps matches TRBD1 (5 bases). CDR3 length equals 16 residues. Trimming took 3 bases from V and 5 from J, leaving 15 bases between them. CDR1 and CDR2 (germline): SGDLS, YYNGEE. CDR3 sequence: CASSDDWGGDNSPLHF. The DNA of the CDR3 is TGTGCCAGCAGCGACGACTGGGGAGGGGATAATTCACCCCTCCACTTT.

The chain links TRBV18 to TRBJ2-7, with 7 bases aligning to TRBD1. This CDR3 has 14 amino acids. Germline loops: CDR1 KGHSH, CDR2 LQKENI. Trimming took 3 bases from V and 3 from J; bases not matched to a gene: 5. The CDR3: CASSPLGQNYEQYF. DNA of the CDR3: TGTGCCAGCTCACCGCTGGGACAGAACTACGAGCAGTACTTC.

The chain combines TRBV18 with TRBJ2-5, with no clear D. The germline gives CDR1 KGHSH, CDR2 LQKENI. This CDR3 is built from 13 residues. V was clipped by 3 bases and J by 5 bases, with 10 bases between them. This CDR3 is CASSPQSEETQYF. CDR3 DNA sequence: TGTGCCAGCTCACCTCAGAGCGAGGAGACCCAGTACTTC.

J is TRBJ1-6 and V is TRBV19; perhaps TRBD1 as D (6 bases). This CDR3 is 14 amino acids long. V lost 6 bases and J lost 12, with 18 bases in between. Germline loops: CDR1 LNHDA, CDR2 SQIVND (reference sequence). The CDR3 bases are TGTGCCAGTAGAGGGGACAATCGAGTTCTACCCCTCCACTTT. Translated, it gives CASRGDNRVLPLHF.

The V gene is TRBV9, the J gene TRBJ1-2, with 10 nucleotides matching TRBD1. CDR1 is SGDLS and CDR2 is YYNGEE in the germline V gene. The CDR3 totals 13 residues. V lost 3 bases, J lost 6 bases, and 2 bases stayed unmatched. CDR3 residues: CASSAGTGDGYTF. Here the CDR3 DNA reads TGTGCCAGCAGCGCCGGGACAGGGGATGGCTACACCTTC.

This clone turned up a few times. The chain combines TRBV7-2 with TRBJ2-7, with 7 bases fitting TRBD1. V dropped 3 bases and J dropped 5; count of bases not matched to a gene: 7. The CDR3 runs 14 residues. Germline-derived CDR1 and CDR2 are SGHTA and FQGNSA. In DNA form, the CDR3 reads TGTGCCAGCAGCTTTAAGACAGGGAAAAACGAGCAGTACTTC. Encoded protein: CASSFKTGKNEQYF.

V usage is TRBV5-4 and J usage is TRBJ2-5; 9 nucleotides line up with TRBD1. J was trimmed by 5 bases and V by 3 bases; bases with no gene match: 8. The germline V gene encodes CDR1 SGHNT and CDR2 YYREEE (reference sequence). CDR3 length: 15 residues. This CDR3 reads CASSSTGGLSETQYF. As DNA, the CDR3 is TGTGCCAGCAGCTCGACAGGGGGATTATCGGAGACCCAGTACTTC.

The chain joins TRBV5-6 to TRBJ2-1; 8 bases line up with TRBD2. The CDR3 spans 17 residues. Trimming removed 4 bases from V and 4 bases from J; junction bases left unmatched: 13. Per the germline V gene, CDR1 is SGHDT and CDR2 is YYEEEE. The CDR3 DNA reads as TGTGCCAGCAGCCACCGGGGGGGGGCCCTTTTATACAATGAGCAGTTCTTC. Translating it yields CASSHRGGALLYNEQFF. Based on the CDR3 plus reference TRBV5-6 and TRBJ2-1, the full variable domain is DAGVTQSPTHLIKTRGQQVTLRCSPKSGHDTVSWYQQALGQGPQFIFQYYEEEERQRGNFPDRFSGHQFPNYSSELNVNALLLGDSALYLCASSHRGGALLYNEQFFGPGTRLTVL.

In its sample, this clone was seen once. The J gene is TRBJ2-2, the V gene TRBV4-3, with D possibly being TRBD1 (5 bases). The germline V and J ends were trimmed by 0 bases and 6 bases, with 17 bases remaining between them. Germline V gene lookup returns CDR1 LGHNA and CDR2 YSLEER. This CDR3 spans 17 amino acids. CDR3 nucleotides: TGCGCCAGCAGCCAAGAACCTAGGGGATTAGTGGCCGGGGAGCTGTTTTTT. Its protein product is CASSQEPRGLVAGELFF.

The chain employs TRBV7-9 and TRBJ2-3; maybe TRBD1 (6 bases). With 5 bases removed from V and 2 bases from J, the gap between germline ends came to 14 bases. The germline V gene has CDR1 SEHNR and CDR2 FQNEAQ (reference sequence). CDR3 length equals 15 residues. The CDR3 DNA follows: TGTGCCAGCAGCCACAGCAGGGGAGACACAGATACGCAGTATTTT. Translating gives CASSHSRGDTDTQYF.